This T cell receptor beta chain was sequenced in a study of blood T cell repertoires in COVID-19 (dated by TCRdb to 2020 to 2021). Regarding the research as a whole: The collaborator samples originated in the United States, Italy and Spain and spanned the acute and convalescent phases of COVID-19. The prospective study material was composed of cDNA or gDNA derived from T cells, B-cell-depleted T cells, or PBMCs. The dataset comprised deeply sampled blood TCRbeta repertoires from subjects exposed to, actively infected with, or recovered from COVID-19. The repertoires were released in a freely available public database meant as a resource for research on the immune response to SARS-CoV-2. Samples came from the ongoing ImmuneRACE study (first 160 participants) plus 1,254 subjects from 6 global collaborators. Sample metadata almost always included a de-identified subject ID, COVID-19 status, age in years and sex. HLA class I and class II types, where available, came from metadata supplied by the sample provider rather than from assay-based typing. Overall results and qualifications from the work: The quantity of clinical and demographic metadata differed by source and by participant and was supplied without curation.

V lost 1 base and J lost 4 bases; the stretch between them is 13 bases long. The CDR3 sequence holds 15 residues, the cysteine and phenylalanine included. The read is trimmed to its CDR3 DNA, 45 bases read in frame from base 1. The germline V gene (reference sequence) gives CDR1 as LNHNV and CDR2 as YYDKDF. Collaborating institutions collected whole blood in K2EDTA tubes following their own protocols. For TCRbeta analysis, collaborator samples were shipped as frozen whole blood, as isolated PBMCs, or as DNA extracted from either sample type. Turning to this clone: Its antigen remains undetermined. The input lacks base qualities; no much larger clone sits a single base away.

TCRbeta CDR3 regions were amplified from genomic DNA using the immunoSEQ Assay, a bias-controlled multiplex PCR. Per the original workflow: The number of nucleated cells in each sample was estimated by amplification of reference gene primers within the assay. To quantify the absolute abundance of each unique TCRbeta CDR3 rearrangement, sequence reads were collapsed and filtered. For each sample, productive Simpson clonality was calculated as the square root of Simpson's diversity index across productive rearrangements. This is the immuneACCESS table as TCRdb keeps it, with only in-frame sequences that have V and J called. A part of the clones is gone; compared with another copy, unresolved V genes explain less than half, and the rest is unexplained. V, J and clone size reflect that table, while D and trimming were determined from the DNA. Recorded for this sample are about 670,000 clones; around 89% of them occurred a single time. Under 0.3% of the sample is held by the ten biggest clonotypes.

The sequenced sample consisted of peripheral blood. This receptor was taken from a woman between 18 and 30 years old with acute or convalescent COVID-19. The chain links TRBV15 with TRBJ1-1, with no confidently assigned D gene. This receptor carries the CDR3 CATSRGPGRGTEAFF. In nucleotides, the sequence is TGTGCCACCAGCAGAGGGCCCGGACGGGGCACTGAAGCTTTCTTT.